Following are 27 T cell receptor beta chains from one sample sequenced in a study of vaccination and CD4 T cells after COVID-19. With the Oncomine TCR Beta short-read assay, DNA from cultured CD4+ T cells was sequenced. TCRdb used MiXCR to reprocess the PCR reads, holding one entry per CDR3 protein. The sample has 4,500 to 6,000 distinct CDR3 sequences; about 42% are singletons. The antigens for these receptors are not known. Specified treatment: 10-day PBMC culture with coronavirus spike peptide pools or control peptides (ViraFEST assay). From the unexposed donor, CD4+ T cells were collected ahead of the COVID-19 pandemic (2011-2018). The sample consisted of CD4+ T cells from blood, cultured in vitro. Receptors were obtained from a human donor in good health.

This clonotype was seen a handful of times. V gene TRBV30 combines with J gene TRBJ1-5; no clear D. The V and J ends lost 1 base and 7 bases respectively, with 17 bases between them. The CDR3 runs 15 residues. Germline loops: CDR1 GTSNPN, CDR2 SVGIG (reference sequence). This CDR3 is CAWSEGWQGDQPQHF. As DNA, the CDR3 is TGTGCCTGGAGTGAGGGTTGGCAAGGAGACCAGCCCCAGCATTTT. The full variable domain, with the rest looked up from reference TRBV30 and TRBJ1-5, is SQTIHQWPATLVQPVGSPLSLECTVEGTSNPNLYWYRQAAGRGLQLLFYSVGIGQISSEVPQNLSASRPQDRQFILSSKKLLLSDSGFYLCAWSEGWQGDQPQHFGDGTRLSIL.

The V and J genes are TRBV6-5 and TRBJ2-2; TRBD1 matches at 8 bases. CDR3 length equals 17 residues. With V trimmed by 2 bases and J by 5 bases, 10 bases remained unmatched. CDR1 and CDR2 from the germline V gene are MNHEY and SVGAGI. CDR3 amino acids: CASSYKPQGASTGELFF. DNA for the CDR3: TGTGCCAGCAGTTACAAACCGCAGGGGGCTAGTACCGGGGAGCTGTTTTTT.

This chain joins TRBV24-1 and TRBJ2-4, with 8 bases identical to TRBD1. The J segment lost 5 bases and the V segment lost 4 bases, leaving 3 bases of the junction unmatched. The CDR3 runs to 14 residues. The V gene's germline CDR1 is KGHDR and CDR2 SFDVKD. The CDR3 spells CATSDGQGQNIQYF. The DNA for the CDR3 is TGTGCCACCAGTGACGGACAGGGCCAAAACATTCAGTACTTC.

Worth noting for this clonotype: The junction shows a germline mismatch at one end, possibly a read error. The chain combines TRBV7-7 with TRBJ2-1; D perhaps matches TRBD2 (6 bases). Looked up from germline, CDR1 is SSHAT and CDR2 is FNYEAQ (reference sequence). The CDR3 has 15 amino acids. CDR3 in DNA: TGTGCTAGCAGCCTAGACGGGGGCTCCTACAATGAGCAGTTCTTC. This encodes CASSLDGGSYNEQFF.

This clonotype was seen only a few times. The chain links TRBV27 to TRBJ1-1; D ambiguous. The CDR3 is made up of 13 amino acids. From germline, CDR1 is MNHEY and CDR2 SMNVEV (reference sequence). Trimming removed 8 bases at V and 0 bases at J, with 10 bases between. This CDR3 is CASALLLNTEAFF. CDR3 bases: TGTGCCAGCGCACTTCTTTTGAACACTGAAGCTTTCTTT.

On this clonotype itself: A read error may account for a junction end that differs from germline. This chain links TRBV20-1 with TRBJ2-5; 8 bases map to TRBD2. This CDR3 has 13 amino acids. The germline V gene has CDR1 DFQATT and CDR2 SNEGSKA (reference sequence). The CDR3, as DNA: TGCAGCGCTAGCCCAGCGGGGGAGGAGACCCAGTACTTC. The encoded protein is CSASPAGEETQYF.

This clonotype was counted a few times. The chain carries TRBV5-1 and TRBJ2-3; a weak D match, TRBD2 (7 bases). Germline CDR1 and CDR2: SGHRS and YFSETQ. Trimming left V 0 bases short and J 6 bases short, with 14 bases between. There are 15 residues in the CDR3. The CDR3: CASSLDAGAHDTQYF. The DNA of the CDR3 is TGCGCCAGCAGCTTGGATGCGGGGGCCCACGATACGCAGTATTTT. Variable domain in full (rest from reference TRBV5-1 and TRBJ2-3): KAGVTQTPRYLIKTRGQQVTLSCSPISGHRSVSWYQQTPGQGLQFLFEYFSETQRNKGNFPGRFSGRQFSNSRSEMNVSTLELGDSALYLCASSLDAGAHDTQYFGPGTRLTVL.

This clonotype was seen a handful of times. J is TRBJ1-5 and V is TRBV19, with D tentatively TRBD1 (5 bases). Per germline, CDR1 LNHDA and CDR2 SQIVND (reference sequence). The length of the CDR3 is 13 residues. Trimming removed 5 bases at V and 6 bases at J, with 11 bases between. CDR3 nucleotide sequence: TGTGCCAGTAGTGAGAATCAGGGTCAGCCCCAGCATTTT. It specifies CASSENQGQPQHF.

The chain uses TRBV12-3 or TRBV12-4 and TRBJ1-1, with unresolved D. This CDR3 has 13 residues. Trimming took off 5 bases at V and 3 bases at J, with 10 bases between the two ends. The CDR3 DNA reads as TGTGCCAGCAGTCCCTCTCAGGACACTGAAGCTTTCTTT. Translating gives CASSPSQDTEAFF.

This clonotype was seen only a few times. The CDR3 region is CASSEAPIFAAGNLYEQYF. The DNA of the CDR3 is TGTGCCAGCAGTGAAGCGCCAATCTTCGCGGCGGGCAACCTCTACGAGCAGTACTTC. The chain uses TRBV2 and TRBJ2-7, with D tentatively TRBD2 (5 bases). In germline, CDR1 is SNHLY, CDR2 FYNNEI. Deletions cut 0 bases from V and 3 bases from J, with 24 bases between. This CDR3 contains 19 residues.

About this clonotype: With a much larger clone just one base away, this may be a read error. The CDR3 does not close with the conserved phenylalanine or tryptophan, likely indicating a read error. The CDR3, as DNA: TGTGCCAGCAGTTCCACCTGGGGTCTAGCGGGGGGGCTCGAGACCCAGTACCTC. Translating it yields CASSSTWGLAGGLETQYL. The rearrangement joins TRBV12-3 or TRBV12-4 to TRBJ2-5; 12 bases are a match to TRBD2. The CDR3 has 18 amino acids. Unmatched junction bases numbered 14, after V lost 4 bases and J lost 5 bases.

This clonotype has a handful of counts. Here the CDR3 DNA reads TGTGGGGGGAGGGAGTACCAAGAGACCCAGTACTTC. Its protein product is CGGREYQETQYF. J is TRBJ2-5 and V is TRBV2; 7 nucleotides line up with TRBD2. CDR1 is SNHLY, CDR2 FYNNEI, per germline. The CDR3 has 12 residues.

The chain combines TRBV19 with TRBJ1-1, with 8 positions matching TRBD1. Germline V CDR1 and CDR2: LNHDA, SQIVND (reference sequence). This CDR3 is built from 12 residues. The trim removed 9 bases at V and 4 bases at J, leaving 4 bases unmatched. The CDR3 reads CASRGLSTEAFF. Here the CDR3 DNA reads TGTGCCAGCAGGGGGCTAAGCACTGAAGCTTTCTTT.

This clonotype was seen a handful of times. This chain connects TRBV20-1 to TRBJ1-6; 10 bases are shared with TRBD1. This CDR3 region has 17 residues. With 2 bases clipped from V and 8 bases from J, the junction kept 12 bases outside the gene matches. CDR1 DFQATT and CDR2 SNEGSKA come from the germline V gene (reference sequence). The DNA for the CDR3 is TGCAGTGCTAGAACCGGGACAGGGGAGTGGAGCCATTCACCCCTCCACTTT. Translated: CSARTGTGEWSHSPLHF.

This rearrangement joins TRBV20-1 to TRBJ1-1; D gene unclear. The CDR3 loop spans 13 amino acids. The ends were cut back, 3 bases at V and 6 bases at J, with 14 bases in the middle. From germline, CDR1 is DFQATT and CDR2 SNEGSKA (reference sequence). CDR3 in DNA: TGCAGTGCTAGCGATATCCCAGAGTCTGAAGCTTTCTTT. Amino acid sequence: CSASDIPESEAFF.

The chain links TRBV12-3 or TRBV12-4 to TRBJ1-2; possible D gene TRBD1, 5 bases. This CDR3 has 13 residues. Trimming took 5 bases from V and 4 from J, leaving 11 bases between them. CDR3 sequence: CASSVTDFYGYTF. The DNA for the CDR3 is TGTGCCAGCAGTGTGACAGACTTCTATGGCTACACCTTC.

The chain has TRBV25-1 and TRBJ1-2; tentative D call: TRBD1 (5 bases). There are 16 residues in the CDR3. Trimming removed 1 base from V and 6 bases from J, with 18 bases in between. Germline loops: CDR1 MGHDK, CDR2 SYGVNS. The DNA of the CDR3 is TGTGCCAGCAGTGAATTTTACAGGCGTTGGAAAGATGGCTACACCTTC. Translating it yields CASSEFYRRWKDGYTF.

This clonotype was counted between two and nine times. This chain joins TRBV5-1 and TRBJ1-5, with TRBD1 as a possible D gene (5 bases). Trimming left V 5 bases short and J 5 bases short, with 11 bases between. This CDR3 is 13 amino acids long. CDR1 SGHRS and CDR2 YFSETQ come from the germline V gene. The CDR3 loop is CASRPDRDQPQHF. CDR3 coding DNA: TGCGCCAGCAGGCCCGACAGAGATCAGCCCCAGCATTTT.

The J gene is TRBJ2-7, the V gene TRBV5-4, with 8 positions matching TRBD1. CDR1 SGHNT and CDR2 YYREEE come from the germline V gene (reference sequence). Trimming took 2 bases from V and 3 from J; bases not matched to a gene: 4. This CDR3 region has 14 residues. In nucleotides, the CDR3 is TGTGCCAGCAGCTTTGACAGGGGAGTCTACGAGCAGTACTTC. Translating it yields CASSFDRGVYEQYF.

The chain has TRBV27 and TRBJ1-6; no clear D. Deletions cut 5 bases from V and 0 bases from J, with 8 bases between. Germline CDR1 MNHEY, CDR2 SMNVEV (reference sequence). The CDR3 is made up of 15 amino acids. The CDR3 protein is CASSRSSSYNSPLHF. The CDR3 DNA follows: TGTGCCAGCAGTCGTAGTAGCTCCTATAATTCACCCCTCCACTTT.

The chain carries TRBV11-3 and TRBJ2-3; 8 bases align to TRBD1. Germline V gene data show CDR1 as SGHNT and CDR2 as YENEEA. V gave up 4 bases and J gave up 3 bases; unmatched junction bases: 3. The CDR3 has 14 residues. CDR3 region: CASSSRQGTDTQYF. The CDR3 nucleotides read TGTGCCAGCAGCTCCCGACAGGGGACAGATACGCAGTATTTT.

V and J are TRBV15 and TRBJ2-7, with D unclear. This CDR3 is built from 16 residues. Trimming pared 1 base from V and 2 bases from J, leaving 15 bases between. Germline CDR1 is LNHNV and CDR2 is YYDKDF (reference sequence). CDR3 residues: CATSRAPRGSPYEQYF. CDR3 in DNA: TGTGCCACCAGCAGAGCCCCTAGAGGCAGCCCCTACGAGCAGTACTTC.

V is TRBV6-1 and J is TRBJ2-5, with TRBD2 matching 9 bases. Germline CDR1 reads MNHNS; CDR2 reads SASEGT. This CDR3 region has 14 residues. The V and J ends lost 8 bases and 4 bases, in that order; junction bases with no gene match: 8. CDR3 residues: CASGLAGIPETQYF. Here the CDR3 DNA reads TGTGCCAGCGGTCTAGCGGGGATCCCAGAGACCCAGTACTTC.

This clonotype has just a few counts. The gene calls are TRBV20-1 and TRBJ1-2; D gene unclear. The V gene lost 5 bases and the J gene lost 5 bases, with 15 bases spanning the gap. This CDR3 spans 13 amino acids. Germline V lookup: CDR1 DFQATT, CDR2 SNEGSKA (reference sequence). The CDR3: CSAPPAPGYGYTF. DNA for the CDR3: TGCAGTGCTCCTCCCGCTCCGGGGTATGGCTACACCTTC.

The chain recombines TRBV5-6 with TRBJ1-5; possibly TRBD1 for D (5 bases). Looked up from germline, CDR1 is SGHDT and CDR2 is YYEEEE. Trimming left V 2 bases short and J 6 bases short, with 15 bases between. This CDR3 contains 15 residues. The CDR3 protein is CASSFQNRLSQPQHF. The CDR3 bases are TGTGCCAGCAGCTTCCAGAACAGGTTAAGTCAGCCCCAGCATTTT.

J is TRBJ1-6 and V is TRBV11-1, with 8 nucleotides matching TRBD1. This CDR3 is 14 amino acids long. Germline assignment: CDR1 SGHAT and CDR2 FQDESV (reference sequence). V shed 5 bases, J shed 5 bases, and the junction held 2 bases outside the gene matches. CDR3 DNA sequence: TGTGCCAGCAGCCAACAGGGGGATAATTCACCCCTCCACTTT. The encoded protein is CASSQQGDNSPLHF.

This rearrangement joins TRBV9 to TRBJ1-1; D is undetermined. The V gene's germline CDR1 is SGDLS and CDR2 YYNGEE. The CDR3 totals 13 residues. Trimming took off 5 bases at V and 0 bases at J, with 8 bases between the two ends. The CDR3 region is CASSLQMNTEAFF. The CDR3 DNA sequence: TGTGCCAGCAGTTTACAGATGAACACTGAAGCTTTCTTT.